This T cell receptor (beta chain) derives from a study of blood T cell repertoires in COVID-19 (TCRdb year 2020). As for the study more broadly: Collaborator samples came from the United States, Italy and Spain and covered acute and convalescent phases of COVID-19. The prospective study material was composed of cDNA or gDNA derived from T cells, B-cell-depleted T cells, or PBMCs. Subjects who had been exposed to COVID-19, were actively infected with it, or had recovered from it provided the deeply sampled blood TCRbeta repertoires that made up the dataset. The repertoires were released in a freely available public database meant as a resource for research on the immune response to SARS-CoV-2. The samples were drawn from two sources: the first 160 participants of the ongoing ImmuneRACE study, and approximately 1,300 subjects contributed by 6 global collaborators. The sample metadata nearly always contained a de-identified subject ID, COVID-19 status, age in years and sex. Where available, HLA class I and class II types were taken from metadata supplied by the sample provider and were not determined by assay-based typing.

At one collaborating source in Seattle, patients were enrolled during active infection and were followed longitudinally through the course of disease. Collaborating institutions collected whole blood in K2EDTA tubes following their own protocols. For TCRbeta analysis, collaborator samples were shipped as frozen whole blood, as isolated PBMCs, or as DNA extracted from either sample type. Study-wide conclusions, independent of this receptor: The quantity of clinical and demographic metadata differed by source and by participant and was supplied without curation.

Only one count was recorded for this clone. Its antigen is currently not known. Within one base of it there is no much larger clone, and no base qualities were kept. TCRbeta CDR3 regions were amplified from genomic DNA using the immunoSEQ Assay, a bias-controlled multiplex PCR. Per the original workflow: The number of nucleated cells in each sample was estimated from the amplification of reference gene primers within the assay. To quantify the absolute abundance of each unique TCRbeta CDR3 rearrangement, sequence reads were collapsed and filtered. For each sample, productive Simpson clonality was calculated as the square root of Simpson's diversity index over productive rearrangements. Here the immuneACCESS table is served through TCRdb, limited to in-frame sequences with V and J called. Missing clones are a known gap in these copies; in checked studies unresolved V genes cover under half, and the rest lacks a known reason. That table furnishes V, J and clone size, whereas the DNA furnished D and trimming. The sample includes about 160,000 clones, with 80% to 90% observed a single time. The top ten clonotypes cover under 6% of the sample.

The CDR3, from cysteine to phenylalanine, totals 15 residues. CDR3 DNA only is kept here, 45 bases in frame from base 1. CDR1 SGDLS and CDR2 YYNGEE were looked up in the germline V gene. Between the V and J ends, shortened by 3 bases and 3 bases respectively, the junction contains 13 bases. Specimen: peripheral blood. The receptor was derived from a woman aged 45-65 years with COVID-19, enrolled during active disease. Recombination linked TRBV9 to TRBJ2-1, with no reliable assignment of the D segment. Here the CDR3 is given as CASSAHYEGYNEQFF. The DNA sequence is as follows: TGTGCCAGCAGCGCACACTATGAAGGCTACAATGAGCAGTTCTTC.